A single sample is the source of the 10 T cell receptor beta chains below, sequenced in a study of CD8+CD57+ T cells in acquired aplastic anemia. Researchers used genomic DNA as the template to profile TCR beta VDJ and CDR3. MiXCR, applied by TCRdb to the reads, yields one record per CDR3 protein. The sample consists of roughly 150,000 distinct CDR3 sequences, roughly 45% of them appearing once. Sequencing was performed on sorted CD4+, CD8+, or CD8+CD57+ T cells (not recorded which) from PBMCs. All receptors derive from a human donor in good health.

J is TRBJ2-7 and V is TRBV10-3, with 10 bases matching TRBD2. The germline CDR1 and CDR2 sequences are ENHRY and SYGVKD. With V trimmed by 5 bases and J by 2 bases, 0 bases remained unmatched. The CDR3 extends over 13 amino acids. This chain's CDR3 is CAISSGGAYEQYF. Here the CDR3 DNA reads TGTGCCATCAGTAGCGGGGGGGCCTACGAGCAGTACTTC.

The table lists this clonotype with many counts. The J gene is TRBJ2-2, the V gene TRBV20-1; D is uncertain. V shed 5 bases and J shed 3 bases, with 16 bases lying between them. The germline gives CDR1 DFQATT, CDR2 SNEGSKA (reference sequence). CDR3 length equals 15 residues. This CDR3 is CSAFDSRRDTGELFF. The CDR3 coding sequence is TGCAGTGCTTTCGACTCGCGAAGGGACACCGGGGAGCTGTTTTTT.

The V call is TRBV19, the J call TRBJ2-7; D assignment may be TRBD1 or TRBD2 (5 bases each). The CDR3 contains 14 residues. Germline V gene data show CDR1 as LNHDA and CDR2 as SQIVND (reference sequence). Trimming left V 3 bases short and J 2 bases short, with 11 bases between. The CDR3: CASSIGASTYEQYF. As DNA, the CDR3 is TGTGCCAGTAGTATCGGGGCCAGTACCTACGAGCAGTACTTC.

The rearrangement links TRBV20-1 to TRBJ2-7; TRBD1 is a possible D gene (5 bases). Germline V gives CDR1 DFQATT, CDR2 SNEGSKA (reference sequence). V was shortened by 2 bases and J by 3 bases, with 14 bases between the two germline ends. This CDR3 contains 14 residues. The CDR3 DNA follows: TGCAGTGCTAGACCGAACCACAGGCTCTACGAGCAGTACTTC. Protein: CSARPNHRLYEQYF.

A few counts support this clonotype. Here the CDR3 reads CASSQPPERKANYGYTF. CDR3 in DNA: TGCGCCAGCAGCCAACCCCCGGAGAGAAAAGCTAACTATGGCTACACCTTC. This chain connects TRBV4-1 to TRBJ1-2; D is unclear. V was pared by 2 bases and J by 0 bases, with 16 bases between. Germline V gives CDR1 MGHRA, CDR2 YSYEKL. This CDR3 contains 17 residues.

This clonotype was found many times. This rearrangement joins TRBV12-3 or TRBV12-4 to TRBJ1-1; D gene uncertain. CDR3 length: 14 amino acids. V lost 1 base to trimming and J lost 0 bases, with 6 bases between them. CDR3 sequence: CASSLGRMNTEAFF. The CDR3 region has the DNA TGTGCCAGCAGTTTAGGCAGGATGAACACTGAAGCTTTCTTT.

This clonotype was observed a few times. This sequence joins TRBV30 and TRBJ2-5; 7 positions agree with TRBD1. Germline lookup yields CDR1 GTSNPN and CDR2 SVGIG (reference sequence). The CDR3 covers 14 residues. V lost 5 bases, J lost 2 bases, and 8 bases stayed unmatched. CDR3 sequence reads: CAWALGTVQETQYF. CDR3 sequence (DNA): TGTGCCTGGGCACTTGGGACAGTACAAGAGACCCAGTACTTC. Full variable domain (remainder filled in from reference TRBV30 and TRBJ2-5): SQTIHQWPATLVQPVGSPLSLECTVEGTSNPNLYWYRQAAGRGLQLLFYSVGIGQISSEVPQNLSASRPQDRQFILSSKKLLLSDSGFYLCAWALGTVQETQYFGPGTRLLVL.

This clonotype appeared once. The chain couples TRBV20-1 to TRBJ2-7; possible D gene TRBD2, 5 bases. The length of the CDR3 is 11 residues. The germline gives CDR1 DFQATT, CDR2 SNEGSKA (reference sequence). V was trimmed by 2 bases and J by 7 bases, leaving 9 bases between them. CDR3 sequence (DNA): TGCAGTGCTAGAAAACGAGGGGAGCAGTACTTC. This encodes CSARKRGEQYF.

The rearrangement joins TRBV10-2 to TRBJ2-3; 11 nucleotides match TRBD2. The CDR3 runs 14 residues. The germline V gene encodes CDR1 WSHSY and CDR2 SAAADI. With V trimmed by 8 bases and J by 2 bases, 3 bases remained unmatched. For the CDR3, the DNA is TGCGCCAGCGGGGGACTAGCGGTCACAGATACGCAGTATTTT. This encodes CASGGLAVTDTQYF.

Details on this clonotype: This may come from a read error, since a much larger clone is one base off. The CDR3 end shows no conserved phenylalanine or tryptophan, and so a read error is likely. This chain connects TRBV11-1 to TRBJ2-7; D is perhaps TRBD2 (6 bases). The V gene lost 5 bases and the J gene lost 5 bases, with 28 bases spanning the gap. Germline values: CDR1 SGHAT, CDR2 FQDESV (reference sequence). This CDR3 has 18 residues. The CDR3 protein is CASSPLSINAGSRDEQYL. In nucleotides, the CDR3 is TGTGCCAGCAGCCCCTTAAGTATAAACGCGGGATCCCGGGACGAGCAGTACCTC.